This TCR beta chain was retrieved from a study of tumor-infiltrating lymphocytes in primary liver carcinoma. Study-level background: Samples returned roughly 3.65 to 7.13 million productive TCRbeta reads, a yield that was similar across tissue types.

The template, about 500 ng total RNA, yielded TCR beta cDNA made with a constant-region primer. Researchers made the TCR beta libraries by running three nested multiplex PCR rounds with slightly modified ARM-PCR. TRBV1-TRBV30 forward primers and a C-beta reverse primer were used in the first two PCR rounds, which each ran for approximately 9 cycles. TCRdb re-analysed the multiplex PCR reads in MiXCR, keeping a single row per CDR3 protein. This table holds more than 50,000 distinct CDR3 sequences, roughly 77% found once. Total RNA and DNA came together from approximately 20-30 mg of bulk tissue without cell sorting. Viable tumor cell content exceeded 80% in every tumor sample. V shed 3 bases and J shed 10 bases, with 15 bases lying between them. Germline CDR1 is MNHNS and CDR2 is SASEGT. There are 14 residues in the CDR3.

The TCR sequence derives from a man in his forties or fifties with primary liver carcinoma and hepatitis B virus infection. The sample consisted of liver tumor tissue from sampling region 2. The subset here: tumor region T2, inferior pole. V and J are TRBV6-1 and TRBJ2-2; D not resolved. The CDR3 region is CASSDLSLTVELFF. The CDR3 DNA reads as TGTGCCAGCAGTGATCTTAGCCTCACTGTGGAGCTGTTTTTT.